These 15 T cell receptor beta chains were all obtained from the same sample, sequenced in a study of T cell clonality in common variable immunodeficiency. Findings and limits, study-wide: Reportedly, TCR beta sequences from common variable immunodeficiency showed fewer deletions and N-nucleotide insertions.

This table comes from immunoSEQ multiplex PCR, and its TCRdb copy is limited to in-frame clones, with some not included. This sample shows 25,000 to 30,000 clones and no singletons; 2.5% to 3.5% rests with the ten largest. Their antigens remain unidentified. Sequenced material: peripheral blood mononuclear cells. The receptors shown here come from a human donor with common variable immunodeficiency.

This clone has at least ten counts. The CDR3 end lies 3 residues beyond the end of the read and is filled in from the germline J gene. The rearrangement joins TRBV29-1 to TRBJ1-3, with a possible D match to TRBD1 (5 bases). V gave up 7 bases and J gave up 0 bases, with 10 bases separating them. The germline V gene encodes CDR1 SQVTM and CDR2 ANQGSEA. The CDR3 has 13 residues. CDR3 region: CSGQSTSGNTIYF. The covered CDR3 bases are TGCAGCGGACAGAGCACCTCTGGAAACACC.

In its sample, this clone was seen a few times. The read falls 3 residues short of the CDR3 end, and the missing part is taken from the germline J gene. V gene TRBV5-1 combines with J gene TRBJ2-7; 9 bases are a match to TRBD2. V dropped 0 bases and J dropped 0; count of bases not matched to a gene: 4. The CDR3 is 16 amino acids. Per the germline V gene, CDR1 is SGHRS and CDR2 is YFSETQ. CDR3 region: CASSLVFSGSSYEQYF. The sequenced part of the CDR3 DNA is TGCGCCAGCAGCTTGGTTTTTAGCGGGAGCTCCTACGAG.

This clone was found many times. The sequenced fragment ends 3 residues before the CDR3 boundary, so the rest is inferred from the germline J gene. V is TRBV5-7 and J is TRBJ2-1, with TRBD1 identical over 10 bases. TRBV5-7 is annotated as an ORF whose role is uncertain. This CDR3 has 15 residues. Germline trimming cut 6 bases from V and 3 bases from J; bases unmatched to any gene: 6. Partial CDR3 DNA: TGTGCCAGCAACGCTCGGACAGGGGGCTACAATGAG. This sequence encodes CASNARTGGYNE. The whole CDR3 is CASNARTGGYNEQFF.

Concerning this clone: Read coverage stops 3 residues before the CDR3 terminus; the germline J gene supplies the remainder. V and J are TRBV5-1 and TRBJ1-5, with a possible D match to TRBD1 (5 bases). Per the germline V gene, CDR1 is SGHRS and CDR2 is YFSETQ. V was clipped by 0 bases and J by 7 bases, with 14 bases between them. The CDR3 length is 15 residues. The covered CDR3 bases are TGCGCCAGCAGCTTGGCAGTGGGGCAGAAGCAGCCC. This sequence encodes CASSLAVGQKQP. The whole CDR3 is CASSLAVGQKQPQHF.

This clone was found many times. The chain's CDR3 is CASSEAGGRSDTQYF. Partial CDR3 DNA: TGTGCCAGCAGTGAAGCAGGGGGCAGATCAGATACG. The chain has TRBV6-1 and TRBJ2-3; 7 bases map to TRBD1. The CDR3 end falls 3 residues outside the read, so it is completed with the germline J gene. The length of the CDR3 is 15 residues. Germline values: CDR1 MNHNS, CDR2 SASEGT. V lost 0 bases to trimming and J lost 4 bases; unmatched junction nucleotides: 4.

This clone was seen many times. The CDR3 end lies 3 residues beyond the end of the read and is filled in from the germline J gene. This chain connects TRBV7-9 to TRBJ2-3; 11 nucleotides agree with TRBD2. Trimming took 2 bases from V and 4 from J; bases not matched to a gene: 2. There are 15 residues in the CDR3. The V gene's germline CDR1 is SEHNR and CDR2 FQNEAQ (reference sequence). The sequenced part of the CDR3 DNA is TGTGCCAGCAGCTTACTAGCGGGAGGTCCAGATACG. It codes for CASSLLAGGPDT. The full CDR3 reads CASSLLAGGPDTQYF.

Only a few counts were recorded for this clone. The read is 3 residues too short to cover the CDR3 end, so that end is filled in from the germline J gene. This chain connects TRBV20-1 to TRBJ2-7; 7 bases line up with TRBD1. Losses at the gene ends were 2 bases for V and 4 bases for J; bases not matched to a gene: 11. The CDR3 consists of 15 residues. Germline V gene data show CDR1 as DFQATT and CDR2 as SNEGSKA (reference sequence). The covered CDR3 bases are TGCAGTGCTAGAATGACAGGGTCGTTCGGGTACGAG. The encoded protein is CSARMTGSFGYE. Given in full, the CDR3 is CSARMTGSFGYEQYF.

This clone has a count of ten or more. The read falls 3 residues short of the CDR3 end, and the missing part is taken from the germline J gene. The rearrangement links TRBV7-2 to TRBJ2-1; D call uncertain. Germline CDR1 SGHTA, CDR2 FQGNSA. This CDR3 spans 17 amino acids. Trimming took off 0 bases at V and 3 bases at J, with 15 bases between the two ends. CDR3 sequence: CASSLATGLVFYNEQFF. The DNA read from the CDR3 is TGTGCCAGCAGCTTAGCAACGGGTTTAGTTTTCTACAATGAG.

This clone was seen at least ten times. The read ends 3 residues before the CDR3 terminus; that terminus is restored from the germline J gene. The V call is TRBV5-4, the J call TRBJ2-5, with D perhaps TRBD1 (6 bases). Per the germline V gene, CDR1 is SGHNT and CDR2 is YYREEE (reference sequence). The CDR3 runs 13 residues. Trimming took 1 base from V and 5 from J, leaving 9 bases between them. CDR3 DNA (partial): TGTGCCAGCAGCTTGATGGGGGCCGAGACC. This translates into CASSLMGAET. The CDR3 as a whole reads CASSLMGAETQYF.

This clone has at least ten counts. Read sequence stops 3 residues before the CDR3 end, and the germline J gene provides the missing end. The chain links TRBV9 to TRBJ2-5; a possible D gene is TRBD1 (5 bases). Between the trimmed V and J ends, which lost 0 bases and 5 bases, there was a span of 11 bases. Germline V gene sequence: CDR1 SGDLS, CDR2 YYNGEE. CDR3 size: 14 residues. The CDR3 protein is CASSVVAGQETQYF. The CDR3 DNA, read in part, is TGTGCCAGCAGCGTAGTGGCAGGGCAGGAGACC.

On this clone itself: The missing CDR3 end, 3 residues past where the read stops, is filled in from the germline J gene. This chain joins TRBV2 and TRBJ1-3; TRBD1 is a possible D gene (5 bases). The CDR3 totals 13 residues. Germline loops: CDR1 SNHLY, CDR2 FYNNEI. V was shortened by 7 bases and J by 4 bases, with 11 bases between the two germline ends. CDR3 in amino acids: CASTPGRGNTIYF. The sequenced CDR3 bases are TGTGCCAGCACTCCAGGGAGAGGAAACACC.

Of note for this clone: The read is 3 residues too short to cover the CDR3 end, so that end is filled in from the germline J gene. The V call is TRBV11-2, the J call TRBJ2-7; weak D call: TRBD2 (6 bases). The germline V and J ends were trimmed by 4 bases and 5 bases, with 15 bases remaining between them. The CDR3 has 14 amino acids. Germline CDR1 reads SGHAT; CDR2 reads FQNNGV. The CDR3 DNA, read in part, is TGTGCCAGCAGCTCCGCGGCGGGGTTGGACGAG. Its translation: CASSSAAGLDE. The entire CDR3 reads CASSSAAGLDEQYF.

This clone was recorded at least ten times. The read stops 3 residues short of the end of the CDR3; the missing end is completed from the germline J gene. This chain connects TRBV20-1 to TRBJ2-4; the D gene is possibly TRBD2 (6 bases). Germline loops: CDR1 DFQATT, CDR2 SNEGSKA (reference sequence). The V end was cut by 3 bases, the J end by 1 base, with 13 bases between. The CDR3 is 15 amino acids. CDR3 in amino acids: CSASGLFAAKNIQYF. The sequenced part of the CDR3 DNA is TGCAGTGCTAGCGGACTATTTGCGGCCAAAAACATT.

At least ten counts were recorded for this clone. The CDR3 sequence is CASSPQGRAEKLFF. The CDR3 bases that were read are TGTGCCAGCAGCCCTCAGGGTAGAGCTGAAAAA. The chain recombines TRBV7-7 with TRBJ1-4; D is possibly TRBD1 (5 bases). The read finishes 3 residues shy of the CDR3 end, and the germline J gene is used to complete it. CDR1 is SSHAT, CDR2 FNYEAQ, per germline (reference sequence). This CDR3 has 14 residues. Trimming removed 5 bases at V and 7 bases at J, with 14 bases between.

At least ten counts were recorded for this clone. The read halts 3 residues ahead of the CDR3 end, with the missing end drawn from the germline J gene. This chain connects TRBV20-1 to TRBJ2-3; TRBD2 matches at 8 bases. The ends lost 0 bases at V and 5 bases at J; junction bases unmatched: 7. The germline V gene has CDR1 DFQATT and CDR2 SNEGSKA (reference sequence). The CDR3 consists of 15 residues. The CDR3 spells CSARDPAGVGDTQYF. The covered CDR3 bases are TGCAGTGCTAGAGACCCAGCGGGAGTAGGAGATACG.